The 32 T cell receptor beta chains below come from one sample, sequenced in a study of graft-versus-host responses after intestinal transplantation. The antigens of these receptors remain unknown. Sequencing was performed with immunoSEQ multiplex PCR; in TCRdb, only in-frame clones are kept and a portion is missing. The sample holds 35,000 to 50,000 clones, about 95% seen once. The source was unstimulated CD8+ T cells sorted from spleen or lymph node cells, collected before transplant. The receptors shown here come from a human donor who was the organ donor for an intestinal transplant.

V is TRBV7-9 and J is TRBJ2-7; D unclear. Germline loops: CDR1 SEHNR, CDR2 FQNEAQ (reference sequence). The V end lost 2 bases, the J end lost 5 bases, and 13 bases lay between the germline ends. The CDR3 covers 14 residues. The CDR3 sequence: CASSLFGNLNEQYF. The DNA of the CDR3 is TGTGCCAGCAGCTTATTTGGAAACTTGAACGAGCAGTACTTC. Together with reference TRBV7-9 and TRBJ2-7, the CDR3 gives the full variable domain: DTGVSQNPRHKITKRGQNVTFRCDPISEHNRLYWYRQTLGQGPEFLTYFQNEAQLEKSRLLSDRFSAERPKGSFSTLEIQRTEQGDSAMYLCASSLFGNLNEQYFGPGTRLTVT.

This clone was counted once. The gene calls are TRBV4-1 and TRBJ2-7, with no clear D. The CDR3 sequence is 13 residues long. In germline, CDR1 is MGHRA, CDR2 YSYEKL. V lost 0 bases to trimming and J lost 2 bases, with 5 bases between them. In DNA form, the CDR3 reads TGCGCCAGCAGCCAAGAAGGGCCCTACGAGCAGTACTTC. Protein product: CASSQEGPYEQYF.

CDR3 nucleotides: TGTGCCAGCAGTTTAGAGACAGGGAGGCAGACTGAAGCTTTCTTT. Translating gives CASSLETGRQTEAFF. The chain links TRBV28 to TRBJ1-1, with 7 positions matching TRBD1. V was pared by 2 bases and J by 5 bases, with 8 bases of the junction left unmatched. Looked up from germline, CDR1 is MDHEN and CDR2 is SYDVKM. The CDR3 contains 15 residues.

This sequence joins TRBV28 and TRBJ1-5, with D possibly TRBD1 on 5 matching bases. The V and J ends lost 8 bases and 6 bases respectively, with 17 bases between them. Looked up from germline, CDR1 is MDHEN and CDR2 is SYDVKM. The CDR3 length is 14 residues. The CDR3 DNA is TGTGCCAGCGGGCCGGAGGGGTCTGGTCAGCCCCAGCATTTT. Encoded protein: CASGPEGSGQPQHF. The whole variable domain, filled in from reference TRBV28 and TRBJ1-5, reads DVKVTQSSRYLVKRTGEKVFLECVQDMDHENMFWYRQDPGLGLRLIYFSYDVKMKEKGDIPEGYSVSREKKERFSLILESASTNQTSMYLCASGPEGSGQPQHFGDGTRLSIL.

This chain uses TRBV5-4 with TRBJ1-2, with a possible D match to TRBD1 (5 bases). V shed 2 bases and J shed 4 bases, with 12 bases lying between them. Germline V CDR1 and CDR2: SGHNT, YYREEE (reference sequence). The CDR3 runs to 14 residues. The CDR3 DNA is TGTGCCAGCAGCTTAGATCCGGGACTCTATGGCTACACCTTC. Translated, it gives CASSLDPGLYGYTF.

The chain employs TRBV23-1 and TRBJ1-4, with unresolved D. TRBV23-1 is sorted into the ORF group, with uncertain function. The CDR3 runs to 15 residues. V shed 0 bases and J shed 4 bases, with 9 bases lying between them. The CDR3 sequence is CASSQSQGINEKLFF. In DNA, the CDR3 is TGCGCCAGCAGTCAATCGCAAGGGATTAATGAAAAACTGTTTTTT.

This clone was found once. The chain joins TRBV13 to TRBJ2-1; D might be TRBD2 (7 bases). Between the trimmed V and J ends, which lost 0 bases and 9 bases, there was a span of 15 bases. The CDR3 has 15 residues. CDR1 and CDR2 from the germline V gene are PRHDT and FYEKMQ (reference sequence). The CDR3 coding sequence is TGTGCCAGCAGCTTAGGAGGGGGGGCCCGAGGTGAGCAGTTCTTC. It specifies CASSLGGGARGEQFF.

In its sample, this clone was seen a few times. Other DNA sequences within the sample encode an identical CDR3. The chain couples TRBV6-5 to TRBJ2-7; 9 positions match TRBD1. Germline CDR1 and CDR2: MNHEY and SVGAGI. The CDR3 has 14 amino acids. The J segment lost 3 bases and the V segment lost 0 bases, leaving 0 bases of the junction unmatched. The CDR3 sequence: CASSYSTGGYEQYF. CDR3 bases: TGTGCCAGCAGTTACTCGACAGGGGGCTACGAGCAGTACTTC.

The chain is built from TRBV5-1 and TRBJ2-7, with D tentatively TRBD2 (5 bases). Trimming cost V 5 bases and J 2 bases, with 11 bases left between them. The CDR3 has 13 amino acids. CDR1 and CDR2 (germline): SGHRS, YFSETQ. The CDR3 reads CASRPPGTYEQYF. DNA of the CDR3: TGCGCCAGCAGACCGCCGGGGACCTACGAGCAGTACTTC.

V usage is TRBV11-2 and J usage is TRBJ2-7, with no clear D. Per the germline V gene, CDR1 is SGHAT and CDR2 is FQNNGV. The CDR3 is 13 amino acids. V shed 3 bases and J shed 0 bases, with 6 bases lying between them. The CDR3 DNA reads TGTGCCAGCAGCTTGGAGAGCTCCTACGAGCAGTACTTC. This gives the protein CASSLESSYEQYF.

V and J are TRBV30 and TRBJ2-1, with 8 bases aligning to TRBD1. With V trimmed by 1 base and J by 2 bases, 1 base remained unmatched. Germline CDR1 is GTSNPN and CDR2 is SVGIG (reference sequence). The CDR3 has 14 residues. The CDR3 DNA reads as TGTGCCTGGAGTGACAGGGGGACCTACAATGAGCAGTTCTTC. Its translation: CAWSDRGTYNEQFF. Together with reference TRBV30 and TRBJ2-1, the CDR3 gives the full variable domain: SQTIHQWPATLVQPVGSPLSLECTVEGTSNPNLYWYRQAAGRGLQLLFYSVGIGQISSEVPQNLSASRPQDRQFILSSKKLLLSDSGFYLCAWSDRGTYNEQFFGPGTRLTVL.

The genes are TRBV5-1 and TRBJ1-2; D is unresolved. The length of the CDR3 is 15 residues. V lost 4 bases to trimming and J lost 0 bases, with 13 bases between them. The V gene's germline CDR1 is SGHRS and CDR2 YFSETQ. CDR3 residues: CASSPERVANYGYTF. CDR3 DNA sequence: TGCGCCAGCAGCCCGGAAAGGGTCGCTAACTATGGCTACACCTTC.

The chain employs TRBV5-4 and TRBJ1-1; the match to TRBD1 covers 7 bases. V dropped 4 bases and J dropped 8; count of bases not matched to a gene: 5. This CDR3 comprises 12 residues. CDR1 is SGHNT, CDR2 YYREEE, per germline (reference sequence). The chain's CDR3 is CASSPRDSEAFF. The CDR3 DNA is TGTGCCAGCAGCCCACGGGACAGCGAAGCTTTCTTT.

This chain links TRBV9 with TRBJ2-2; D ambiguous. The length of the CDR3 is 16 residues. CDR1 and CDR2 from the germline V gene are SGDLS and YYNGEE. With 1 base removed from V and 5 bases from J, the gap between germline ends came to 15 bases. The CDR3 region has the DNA TGTGCCAGCAGCGTATTCGCCAGCGTTTCTACCGGGGAGCTGTTTTTT. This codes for CASSVFASVSTGELFF. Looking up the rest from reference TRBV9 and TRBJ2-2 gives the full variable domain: DSGVTQTPKHLITATGQRVTLRCSPRSGDLSVYWYQQSLDQGLQFLIQYYNGEERAKGNILERFSAQQFPDLHSELNLSSLELGDSALYFCASSVFASVSTGELFFGEGSRLTVL.

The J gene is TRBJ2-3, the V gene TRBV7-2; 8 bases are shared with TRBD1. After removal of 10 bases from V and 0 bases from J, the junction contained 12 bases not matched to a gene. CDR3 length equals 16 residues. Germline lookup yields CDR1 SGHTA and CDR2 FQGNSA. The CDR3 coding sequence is TGTGCCACTGCGGACAGGGAGGATTGGAGCACAGATACGCAGTATTTT. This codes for CATADREDWSTDTQYF.

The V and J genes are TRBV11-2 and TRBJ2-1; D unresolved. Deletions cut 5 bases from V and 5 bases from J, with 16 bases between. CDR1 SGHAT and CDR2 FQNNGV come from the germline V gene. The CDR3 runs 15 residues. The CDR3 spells CASSPLGLRDNEQFF. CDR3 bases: TGTGCCAGCAGCCCGTTAGGGTTACGAGACAATGAGCAGTTCTTC.

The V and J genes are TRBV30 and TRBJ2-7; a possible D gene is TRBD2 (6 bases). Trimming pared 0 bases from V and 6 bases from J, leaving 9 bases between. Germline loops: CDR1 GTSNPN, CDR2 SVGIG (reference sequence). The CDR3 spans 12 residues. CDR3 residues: CAWSVTGVEQYF. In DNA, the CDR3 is TGTGCCTGGAGTGTAACGGGGGTCGAGCAGTACTTC. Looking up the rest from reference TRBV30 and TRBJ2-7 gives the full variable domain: SQTIHQWPATLVQPVGSPLSLECTVEGTSNPNLYWYRQAAGRGLQLLFYSVGIGQISSEVPQNLSASRPQDRQFILSSKKLLLSDSGFYLCAWSVTGVEQYFGPGTRLTVT.

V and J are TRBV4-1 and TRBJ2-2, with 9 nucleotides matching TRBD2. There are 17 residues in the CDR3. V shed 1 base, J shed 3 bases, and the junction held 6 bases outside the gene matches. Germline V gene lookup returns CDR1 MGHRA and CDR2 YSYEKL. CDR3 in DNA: TGCGCCAGCAGCCAAGCCCTAGCGGGGTCCTACACCGGGGAGCTGTTTTTT. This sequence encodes CASSQALAGSYTGELFF.

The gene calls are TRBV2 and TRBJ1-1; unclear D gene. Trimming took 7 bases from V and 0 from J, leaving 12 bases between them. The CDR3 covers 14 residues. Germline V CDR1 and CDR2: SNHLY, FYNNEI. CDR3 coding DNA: TGTGCCAGCAAAGTCTCCGATATGAACACTGAAGCTTTCTTT. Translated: CASKVSDMNTEAFF. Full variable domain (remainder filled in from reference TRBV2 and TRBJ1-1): EPEVTQTPSHQVTQMGQEVILRCVPISNHLYFYWYRQILGQKVEFLVSFYNNEISEKSEIFDDQFSVERPDGSNFTLKIRSTKLEDSAMYFCASKVSDMNTEAFFGQGTRLTVV.

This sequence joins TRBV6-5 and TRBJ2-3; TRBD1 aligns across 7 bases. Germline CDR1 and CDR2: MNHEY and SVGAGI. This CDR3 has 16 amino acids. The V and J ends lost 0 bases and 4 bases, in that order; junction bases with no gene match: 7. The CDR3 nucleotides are TGTGCCAGCAGTTACTCGGCAGGGGGTGTGGCAGATACGCAGTATTTT. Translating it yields CASSYSAGGVADTQYF.

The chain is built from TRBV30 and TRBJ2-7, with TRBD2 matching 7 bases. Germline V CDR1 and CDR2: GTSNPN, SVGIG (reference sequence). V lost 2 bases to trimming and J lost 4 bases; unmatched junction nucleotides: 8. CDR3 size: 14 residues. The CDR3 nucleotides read TGTGCCTGGAGTTCACGGGGGGTGGTGTACGAGCAGTACTTC. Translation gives CAWSSRGVVYEQYF.

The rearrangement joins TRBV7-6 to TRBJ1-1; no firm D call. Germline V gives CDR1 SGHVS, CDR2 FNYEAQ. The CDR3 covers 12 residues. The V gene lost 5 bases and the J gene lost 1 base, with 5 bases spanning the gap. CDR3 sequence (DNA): TGTGCCAGCAGCGCGTGGAACACTGAAGCTTTCTTT. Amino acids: CASSAWNTEAFF.

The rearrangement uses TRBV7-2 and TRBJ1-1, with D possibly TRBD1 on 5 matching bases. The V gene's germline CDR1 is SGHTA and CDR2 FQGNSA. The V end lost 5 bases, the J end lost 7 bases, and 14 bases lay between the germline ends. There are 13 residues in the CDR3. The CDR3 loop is CASSRGTAVEAFF. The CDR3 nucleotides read TGTGCCAGCAGCCGCGGGACGGCCGTTGAAGCTTTCTTT.

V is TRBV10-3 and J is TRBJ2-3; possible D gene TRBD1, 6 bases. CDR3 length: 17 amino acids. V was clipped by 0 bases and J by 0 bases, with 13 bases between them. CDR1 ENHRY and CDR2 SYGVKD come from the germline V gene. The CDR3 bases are TGTGCCATCAGTGAGTCATCAACAGGGAAAAGCACAGATACGCAGTATTTT. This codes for CAISESSTGKSTDTQYF.

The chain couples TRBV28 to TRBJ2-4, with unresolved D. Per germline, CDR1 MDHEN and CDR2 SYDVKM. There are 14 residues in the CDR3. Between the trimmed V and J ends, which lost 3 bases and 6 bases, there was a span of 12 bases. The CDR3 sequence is CASSFGYVGNIQYF. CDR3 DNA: TGTGCCAGCAGTTTCGGGTACGTCGGAAACATTCAGTACTTC.

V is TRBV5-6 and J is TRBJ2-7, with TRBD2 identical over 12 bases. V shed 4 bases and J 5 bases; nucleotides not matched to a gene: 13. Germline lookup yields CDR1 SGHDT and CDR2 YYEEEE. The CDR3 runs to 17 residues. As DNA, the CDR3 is TGTGCCAGCAGCATTCCCGACGGACTAGCGGGGAGAGACGAGCAGTACTTC. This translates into CASSIPDGLAGRDEQYF.

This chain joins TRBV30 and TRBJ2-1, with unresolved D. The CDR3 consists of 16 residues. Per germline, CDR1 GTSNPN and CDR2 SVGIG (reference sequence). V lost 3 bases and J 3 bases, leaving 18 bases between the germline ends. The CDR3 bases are TGTGCCTGGAGCGCCCGGACCTCAACCTTCTACAATGAGCAGTTCTTC. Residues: CAWSARTSTFYNEQFF.

This chain's CDR3 is CASSHEGQVNTEAFF. CDR3 sequence (DNA): TGCGCCAGCAGCCACGAAGGACAGGTGAACACTGAAGCTTTCTTT. The genes are TRBV4-3 and TRBJ1-1; TRBD1 matches at 7 bases. CDR1 and CDR2 (germline): LGHNA, YSLEER. Trimming took 3 bases from V and 0 from J; bases not matched to a gene: 4. The CDR3 has 15 amino acids.

The CDR3 spells CASSLDWRRESSSYNEQFF. As DNA, the CDR3 is TGTGCCAGCAGCTTAGACTGGAGGAGGGAATCTAGCTCCTACAATGAGCAGTTCTTC. The rearrangement joins TRBV11-2 to TRBJ2-1, with D possibly matching TRBD2 (6 bases). Germline V gene lookup returns CDR1 SGHAT and CDR2 FQNNGV. Trimming took off 0 bases at V and 0 bases at J, with 18 bases between the two ends. This CDR3 contains 19 residues.

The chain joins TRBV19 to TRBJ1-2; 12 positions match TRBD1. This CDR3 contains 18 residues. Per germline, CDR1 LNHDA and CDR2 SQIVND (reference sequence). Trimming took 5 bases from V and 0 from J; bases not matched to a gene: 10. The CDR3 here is CASSPPGQGALANYGYTF. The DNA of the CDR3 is TGTGCCAGTAGTCCGCCGGGACAGGGGGCTTTAGCTAACTATGGCTACACCTTC. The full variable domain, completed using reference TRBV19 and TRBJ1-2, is DGGITQSPKYLFRKEGQNVTLSCEQNLNHDAMYWYRQDPGQGLRLIYYSQIVNDFQKGDIAEGYSVSREKKESFPLTVTSAQKNPTAFYLCASSPPGQGALANYGYTFGSGTRLTVV.

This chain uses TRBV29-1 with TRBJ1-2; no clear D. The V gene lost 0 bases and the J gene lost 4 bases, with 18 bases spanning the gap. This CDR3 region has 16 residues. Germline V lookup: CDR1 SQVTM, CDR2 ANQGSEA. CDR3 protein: CSVEDEARVGSYGYTF. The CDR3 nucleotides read TGCAGCGTTGAAGATGAGGCGAGGGTCGGTAGCTATGGCTACACCTTC.

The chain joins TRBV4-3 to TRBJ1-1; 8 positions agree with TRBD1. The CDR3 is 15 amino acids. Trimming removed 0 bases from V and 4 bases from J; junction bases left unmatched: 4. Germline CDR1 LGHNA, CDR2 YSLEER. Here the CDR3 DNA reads TGCGCCAGCAGCCAAGAGGGACAGGTGGGCACTGAAGCTTTCTTT. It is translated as CASSQEGQVGTEAFF.